This T cell receptor (beta chain) is drawn from a study of blood T cell repertoires in COVID-19. For the study at large: Samples representing acute and convalescent COVID-19 were sourced from the United States, Italy and Spain. Sources were T cells, B-cell-depleted T cells, or PBMCs; the material itself was cDNA or gDNA.

This CDR3 spans 15 amino acids. Germline CDR1 reads SGHRS; CDR2 reads YFSETQ. The junction had 5 bases not matched to a gene; V was cut back by 2 bases and J by 2 bases. Per the original methods: Reference gene primer amplification gave estimated nucleated cell counts. Measured with immunoSEQ multiplex PCR; TCRdb has only the in-frame clones, and not every one. V, J and clone size are taken as reported in that table, and D and trimming were inferred from the DNA itself. The sample lists under 200,000 clones, 60% to 80% occurring once. The chain is built from TRBV5-1 and TRBJ2-3, with 7 bases aligning to TRBD1. The source of this sequence is a man between 60 and 75 years old with active or convalescent COVID-19. Source material: peripheral blood. The CDR3 region is CASSLRGQITDTQYF. CDR3 nucleotide sequence: TGCGCCAGCAGCTTAAGGGGACAGATCACAGATACGCAGTATTTT.